This TCR beta chain was captured by sequencing in a study of Ad26.COV2.S vaccination and SARS-CoV-2 variants. Treatment meaning: around 19 received Ad26.COV2.S at low or high dose, single or two shots; roughly 5 received placebo; per-sample allocation not given. On day 63 after the first injection, vaccine and placebo recipients gave samples. Clones were sequenced by immunoSEQ multiplex PCR, and TCRdb holds only the in-frame ones, with some missing. The top ten clones hold just under 3% of a sample with under 300,000 clones, 70% to 90% of them seen once. Germline-derived CDR1 and CDR2 are MNHEY and SVGEGT. This CDR3 region has 14 residues. Trimming removed 7 bases at V and 1 base at J, with 13 bases between.

The specimen comprised peripheral blood, sampled in a trial of Ad26.COV2.S vaccine versus placebo. The chain uses TRBV6-2 or TRBV6-3 and TRBJ1-2; no clear D gene. The receptor was derived from a person between 18 and 60 years old who received the Ad26.COV2.S COVID-19 vaccine or a placebo. The CDR3 sequence is CASTPAVGNYGYTF. The CDR3, as DNA: TGTGCCAGCACCCCAGCAGTCGGTAACTATGGCTACACCTTC.